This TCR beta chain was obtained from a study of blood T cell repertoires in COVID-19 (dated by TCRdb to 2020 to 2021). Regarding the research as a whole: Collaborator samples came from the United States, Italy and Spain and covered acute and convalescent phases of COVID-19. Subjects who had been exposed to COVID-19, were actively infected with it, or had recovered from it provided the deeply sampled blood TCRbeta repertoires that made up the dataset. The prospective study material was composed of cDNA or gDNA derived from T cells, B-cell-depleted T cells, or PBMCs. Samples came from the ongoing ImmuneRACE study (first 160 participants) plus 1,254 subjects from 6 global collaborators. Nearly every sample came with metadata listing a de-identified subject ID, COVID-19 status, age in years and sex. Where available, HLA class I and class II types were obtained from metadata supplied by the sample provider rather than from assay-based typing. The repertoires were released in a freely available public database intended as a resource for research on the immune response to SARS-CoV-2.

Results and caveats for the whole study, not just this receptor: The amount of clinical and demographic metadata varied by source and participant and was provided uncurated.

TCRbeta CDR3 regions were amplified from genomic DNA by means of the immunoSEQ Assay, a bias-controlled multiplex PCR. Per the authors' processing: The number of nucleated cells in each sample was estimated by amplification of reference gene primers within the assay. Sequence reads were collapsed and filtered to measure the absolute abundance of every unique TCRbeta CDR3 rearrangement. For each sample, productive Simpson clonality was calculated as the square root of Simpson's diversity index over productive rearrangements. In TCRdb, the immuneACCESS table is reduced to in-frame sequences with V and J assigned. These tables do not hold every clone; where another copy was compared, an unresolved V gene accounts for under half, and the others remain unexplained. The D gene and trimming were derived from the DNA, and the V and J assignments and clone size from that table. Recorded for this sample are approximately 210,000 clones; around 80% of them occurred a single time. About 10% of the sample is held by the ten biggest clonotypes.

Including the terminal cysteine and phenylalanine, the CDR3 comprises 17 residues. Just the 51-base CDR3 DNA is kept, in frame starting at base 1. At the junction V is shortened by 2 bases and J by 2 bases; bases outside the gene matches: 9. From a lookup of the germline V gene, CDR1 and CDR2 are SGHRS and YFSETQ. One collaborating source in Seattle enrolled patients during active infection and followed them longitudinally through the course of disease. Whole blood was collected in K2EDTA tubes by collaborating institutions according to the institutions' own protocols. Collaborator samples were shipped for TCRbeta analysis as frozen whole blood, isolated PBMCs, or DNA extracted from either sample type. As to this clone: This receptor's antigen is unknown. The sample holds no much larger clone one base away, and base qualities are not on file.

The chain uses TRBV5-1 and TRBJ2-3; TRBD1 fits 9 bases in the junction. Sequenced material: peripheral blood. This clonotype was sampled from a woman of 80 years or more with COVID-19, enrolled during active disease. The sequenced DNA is TGCGCCAGCAGCTTTGGAGCCGGGACAGGGTTCACAGATACGCAGTATTTT. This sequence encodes CASSFGAGTGFTDTQYF.